The 3 T cell receptor beta chains given below trace back to one sample, sequenced in a study of T cells in Graves' hyperthyroidism and ophthalmopathy. The TCR beta CDR3 regions underwent amplification using RNA transcripts as the source. A set of HTBI primers served as the primers for a first-round RT-PCR of the TCR CDR3. TCRdb passed the multiplex PCR reads through MiXCR, listing each CDR3 protein once. Counted here are over 300,000 distinct CDR3 sequences, around 14% occurring once; the ten biggest clones make up approximately 11%. The sequenced sample consisted of blood. The receptors derive from a woman aged 60-75 years with Graves' hyperthyroidism.

This chain connects TRBV7-8 to TRBJ2-5, with 8 bases lining up with TRBD2. Trimming removed 7 bases from V and 2 bases from J; junction bases left unmatched: 15. This CDR3 has 17 amino acids. Germline CDR1 reads SGHVS; CDR2 reads FQNEAQ. CDR3 residues: CASTFLPAGELQETQYF. CDR3 sequence (DNA): TGTGCCAGCACCTTTCTACCAGCGGGAGAGCTTCAAGAGACCCAGTACTTC.

This clonotype came up a few times. V and J are TRBV20-1 and TRBJ2-3, with unresolved D. Trimming took off 6 bases at V and 0 bases at J, with 13 bases between the two ends. The CDR3 contains 14 residues. Germline V gene data show CDR1 as DFQATT and CDR2 as SNEGSKA (reference sequence). CDR3 sequence (DNA): TGCAGTGCCAGTCTGACACTTAGCACAGATACGCAGTATTTT. Protein sequence: CSASLTLSTDTQYF.

This clonotype was detected many times. The CDR3 loop reads CASSSGGPSNQPQHF. The CDR3 DNA reads TGTGCCAGCAGTTCCGGGGGACCTAGCAATCAGCCCCAGCATTTT. V and J are TRBV27 and TRBJ1-5, with D perhaps TRBD1 (5 bases). The germline V and J ends were trimmed by 4 bases and 0 bases, with 10 bases remaining between them. Germline assignment: CDR1 MNHEY and CDR2 SMNVEV (reference sequence). The CDR3 consists of 15 residues.